This is a list of T cell receptor beta chains from one sample in a study of TIL therapy for anti-PD-1-resistant metastatic lung cancer. Repertoires were generated with immunoSEQ multiplex PCR, while TCRdb's copy carries only in-frame clones and drops some. The data show about 52,000 clones, around three quarters seen once. Here the sequenced sample was blood, taken at baseline. The receptor source for this set is a woman aged 30 to 85 with non-small cell lung cancer. CDR3s include the opening cysteine and the closing phenylalanine or tryptophan. D genes are given only for firm matches. Not every row has a clone size; where given, it reads once, few, many or a size class.

len	v_gene	d_gene	j_gene	abundance	CDR3nt	CDR3aa
14	TRBV7-9	-	TRBJ1-3	-	TGTGCCAGCAGCTTAGACAGGGCCGGAAACACCATATATTTT	CASSLDRAGNTIYF
14	TRBV5-1	TRBD1	TRBJ2-7	-	TGCGCCAGCGGGACAGGGGAGAACACCTACGAGCAGTACTTC	CASGTGENTYEQYF
14	TRBV9	-	TRBJ1-1	-	TGTGCCAGCAGCGTGTTTCAGACGAACACTGAAGCTTTCTTT	CASSVFQTNTEAFF
15	TRBV4-2	TRBD1	TRBJ1-1	-	TGTGCCAGCAGCCAAGATCAGGGGGCGTTGGCTGAAGCTTTCTTT	CASSQDQGALAEAFF
15	TRBV7-2	TRBD1	TRBJ2-5	-	TGTGCCAGCAGCTTAAGACAGGGGGCAGGGGAGACCCAGTACTTC	CASSLRQGAGETQYF
15	TRBV7-6	-	TRBJ1-4	-	TGTGCCAGCAGCTTAAGGGCGTCCGGATCTGAAAAACTGTTTTTT	CASSLRASGSEKLFF
16	TRBV5-4	TRBD2	TRBJ2-5	once	TGTGCCAGCAGCCTGAACTTAGCGGGGGGGCAAGAGACCCAGTACTTC	CASSLNLAGGQETQYF
15	TRBV11-3	-	TRBJ2-2	-	TGTGCCAGCAGCTTAGATCCGGGAGCCACCGGGGAGCTGTTTTTT	CASSLDPGATGELFF
14	TRBV5-3	-	TRBJ1-4	once	TGTGCCCACCCCGACAGTCCGGATAGAAAACGACTGTTTTTT	CAHPDSPDRKRLFF
14	TRBV19	-	TRBJ2-1	once	TGTGCCAGTAGGGACTCCCTAACCTACAATGAGCAGTTCTTC	CASRDSLTYNEQFF
17	TRBV4-1	-	TRBJ1-1	-	TGCGCCAGCAGGCCCCTTTTTGGCAGTTTGTCTCGCACTGAAGCTTTCTTT	CASRPLFGSLSRTEAFF
16	TRBV7-2	TRBD1	TRBJ1-6	-	TGTGCCAGCAGCCCATACCGGGGACAGGGTTATTCACCCCTCCACTTT	CASSPYRGQGYSPLHF
18	TRBV5-6	TRBD1	TRBJ2-6	-	TGTGCCAGCAGCTTGCTCGGGACAGGGAGCTCTGGGGCCAACGTCCTGACTTTC	CASSLLGTGSSGANVLTF
14	TRBV5-5	-	TRBJ1-4	-	TGTGCCAGCAGCTTGGGTCCGCAGGGTGAAAAACTGTTTTTT	CASSLGPQGEKLFF
15	TRBV19	-	TRBJ2-5	-	TGTGCCAGTAGTATTAGCCTGCAAATACAAGAGACCCAGTACTTC	CASSISLQIQETQYF
15	TRBV4-1	-	TRBJ1-2	few	TGCGCCAGCAGCCAAGTCCCAGGGGTCGGCTATGGCTACACCTTC	CASSQVPGVGYGYTF
16	TRBV4-1	-	TRBJ2-3	-	TGCGCCAGCAGCCAGGGTGCGGGAATTTTGACAGATACGCAGTATTTT	CASSQGAGILTDTQYF
16	TRBV5-1	-	TRBJ2-2	-	TGCGCCAGCAGCTTGCTACCCGGAGCTCCCACCGGGGAGCTGTTTTTT	CASSLLPGAPTGELFF
12	TRBV27	-	TRBJ2-3	-	TGTGCCAGCAGTTGGACTCAGCATACGCAGTATTTT	CASSWTQHTQYF
12	TRBV6-1	-	TRBJ2-7	few	TGTGCCACCTCAACGGGGGTATACGAGCAGTACTTC	CATSTGVYEQYF
14	TRBV11-2	-	TRBJ2-5	-	TGTGCCAGCAGCTTAGCCCTCTCTTTGGAGGGGCAGTACTTC	CASSLALSLEGQYF
13	TRBV18	-	TRBJ2-7	-	TGTGCCAGCTCACCGTACACCAACTACGAGCAGTACTTC	CASSPYTNYEQYF
15	TRBV10-1	-	TRBJ2-2	once	TGCGCCAGCACCGGAGGGGAGGCTAACACCGGGGAGCTGTTTTTT	CASTGGEANTGELFF
11	TRBV6-6	-	TRBJ2-5	-	TGTGCCAGCAGTTCGACGACGACCCAGTACTTC	CASSSTTTQYF
15	TRBV11-2	TRBD2	TRBJ2-7	-	TGTGCCAGCAGCCAGACTAGCGGGAGTCCCATCGAGCAGTACTTC	CASSQTSGSPIEQYF
12	TRBV7-9	-	TRBJ1-2	few	TGTGCCAGCAGCTTACGGGGGACCGCCGACACCTTC	CASSLRGTADTF
12	TRBV16	-	TRBJ1-1	-	TGTGCCAGCAGCTGGACGGCCTCTGAAGCTTTCTTT	CASSWTASEAFF
14	TRBV5-1	-	TRBJ1-1	few	TGCGCCAGCAGCCCGGGACATGTGAACACTGAAGCTTTCTTT	CASSPGHVNTEAFF
15	TRBV7-8	TRBD2	TRBJ2-3	-	TGTGCCAGCAGCTCGTGGTCCGGGAGGAAAGATACGCAGTATTTT	CASSSWSGRKDTQYF
13	TRBV7-9	-	TRBJ1-2	-	TGTGCCAGCAGCTTGGCAGGGTTAGGGGGCTACACCTTC	CASSLAGLGGYTF
12	TRBV28	-	TRBJ1-2	-	TGTGCCAGCAGTTCAAACAGGAAAGACTACACCTTC	CASSSNRKDYTF
15	TRBV28	-	TRBJ1-4	once	TGTGCCAGCAGACATCAGGGTCCGTCTAATGAAAAACTGTTTTTT	CASRHQGPSNEKLFF
14	TRBV23-1	TRBD1	TRBJ2-7	once	TGCGCCAGCAGGATTGACAGGGGTTTCCACGAGCAGTACTTC	CASRIDRGFHEQYF
13	TRBV28	-	TRBJ2-7	few	TGTGCCAGCAGTTTATCCATACGGGGGCAGGAGTACTTC	CASSLSIRGQEYF
15	TRBV15	-	TRBJ1-1	-	TGTGCCACCAGCAGAGATAAGGGAGGTGGCACTGAAGCTTTCTTT	CATSRDKGGGTEAFF
11	TRBV6-6	-	TRBJ2-7	-	TGTGCCAGCAGCTCCCCCTACGAGCAGTACTTC	CASSSPYEQYF
15	TRBV7-2	TRBD1	TRBJ1-6	once	TGTGCCAGCAGCACCCGGACAGGGACAATTTCACCCCTCCACTTT	CASSTRTGTISPLHF
14	TRBV5-1	TRBD1	TRBJ1-6	few	TGCGCCAGCCGCCGGGACAGGGAGGGTTCACCCCTCCACTTT	CASRRDREGSPLHF
14	TRBV2	-	TRBJ1-1	-	TGTGCCAGCACCTCACAGGGTGTGAACACTGAAGCTTTCTTT	CASTSQGVNTEAFF
15	TRBV9	-	TRBJ1-1	-	TGTGCCAGCAGCGTAGTCGGGGTGGTGAACACTGAAGCTTTCTTT	CASSVVGVVNTEAFF
13	TRBV11-2	-	TRBJ1-2	few	TGTGCCAGCAGCTGGGACCGTACCTATGGCTACACCTTC	CASSWDRTYGYTF
13	TRBV19	TRBD1	TRBJ2-7	medium-sized	TGTGCCAGTAGTATTAACAGGGGATACGAGCAGTACTTC	CASSINRGYEQYF
15	TRBV6-4	-	TRBJ2-7	once	TGTGCCATAGCGGAGGGGCCCCCCCACCCCTACGAGCAGTACTTC	CAIAEGPPHPYEQYF
19	TRBV6-1	-	TRBJ2-5	-	TGTGCCAGCAGTGAGGAGGGGGGGACAGCCTTCGTGTACCAAGAGACCCAGTACTTC	CASSEEGGTAFVYQETQYF
15	TRBV28	TRBD1	TRBJ1-1	-	TGTGCCAGCATCCCTCAGACAGGGGCGAACACTGAAGCTTTCTTT	CASIPQTGANTEAFF
15	TRBV5-1	-	TRBJ2-2	-	TGCGCCAGCAGCTACCGGGACCCATACACCGGGGAGCTGTTTTTT	CASSYRDPYTGELFF